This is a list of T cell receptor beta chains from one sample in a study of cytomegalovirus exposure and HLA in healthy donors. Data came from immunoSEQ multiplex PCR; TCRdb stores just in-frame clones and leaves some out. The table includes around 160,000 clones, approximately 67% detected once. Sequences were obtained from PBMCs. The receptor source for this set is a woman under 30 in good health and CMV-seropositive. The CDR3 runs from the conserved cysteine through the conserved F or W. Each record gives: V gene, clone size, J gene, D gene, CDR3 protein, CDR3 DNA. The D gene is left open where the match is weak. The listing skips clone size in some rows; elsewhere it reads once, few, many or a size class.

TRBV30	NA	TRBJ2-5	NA	CAWRERSETQYF	TGTGCCTGGAGAGAGCGGAGCGAGACCCAGTACTTC
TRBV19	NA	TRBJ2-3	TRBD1	CASTGAASGTDTQYF	TGTGCCAGCACAGGGGCCGCGTCGGGGACAGATACGCAGTATTTT
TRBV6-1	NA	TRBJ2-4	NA	CASIKGAKNIQYF	TGTGCCAGCATAAAGGGGGCCAAAAACATTCAGTACTTC
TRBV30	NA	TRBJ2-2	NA	CAWSEDSLGGELFF	TGTGCCTGGAGTGAGGACAGTCTGGGAGGGGAGCTGTTTTTT
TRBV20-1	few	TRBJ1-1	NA	CSAGTDIEAFF	TGCAGTGCTGGTACGGACATCGAAGCTTTCTTT
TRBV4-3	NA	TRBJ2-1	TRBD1	CASSHYTGTGLGNEQFF	TGCGCCAGCAGCCATTACACCGGGACAGGGTTGGGCAATGAGCAGTTCTTC
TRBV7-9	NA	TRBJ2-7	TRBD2	CASSLPTSGSSHEQYF	TGTGCCAGCAGCCTGCCGACTAGCGGGAGTTCCCACGAGCAGTACTTC
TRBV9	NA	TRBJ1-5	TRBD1	CASSVGGGFNQPQHF	TGTGCCAGCAGCGTTGGAGGGGGCTTCAATCAGCCCCAGCATTTT
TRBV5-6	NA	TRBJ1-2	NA	CASSLYPGPRGYTF	TGTGCCAGCAGCTTGTATCCGGGTCCGAGAGGCTACACCTTC
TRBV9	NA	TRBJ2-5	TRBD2	CASSVASGSPETQYF	TGTGCCAGCAGCGTAGCTAGCGGGAGCCCAGAGACCCAGTACTTC
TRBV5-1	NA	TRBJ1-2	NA	CASSLEWAGGGYTF	TGCGCCAGCAGCTTGGAGTGGGCAGGAGGCGGCTACACCTTC
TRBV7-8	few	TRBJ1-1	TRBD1	CASSRPSVRTGFTEAFF	TGTGCCAGCAGCCGCCCGAGTGTACGGACAGGGTTCACTGAAGCTTTCTTT
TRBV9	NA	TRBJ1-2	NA	CASSVAPQGLYGYTF	TGTGCCAGCAGCGTAGCGCCGCAGGGTCTCTATGGCTACACCTTC
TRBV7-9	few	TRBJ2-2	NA	CASSPRSFANTGELFF	TGTGCCAGCAGCCCGCGGTCTTTTGCGAACACCGGGGAGCTGTTTTTT
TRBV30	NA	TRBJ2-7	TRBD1	CALLTGWHEQYF	TGTGCCTTATTGACAGGGTGGCACGAGCAGTACTTC
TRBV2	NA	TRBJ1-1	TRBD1	CASSSGQGETEAFF	TGTGCCAGCAGTTCGGGACAGGGGGAGACTGAAGCTTTCTTT
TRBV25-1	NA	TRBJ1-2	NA	CASSESRFANYGYTF	TGTGCCAGCAGTGAATCGAGGTTTGCAAACTATGGCTACACCTTC
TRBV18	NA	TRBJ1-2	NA	CASSPDSTYGYTF	TGTGCCAGCTCCCCTGACAGTACCTATGGCTACACCTTC
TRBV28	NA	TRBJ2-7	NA	CASSLAAASSYEQYF	TGTGCCAGCAGTTTAGCGGCAGCCAGCTCCTACGAGCAGTACTTC
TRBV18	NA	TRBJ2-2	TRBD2	CASSPLLAGTGELFF	TGTGCCAGCTCACCACTACTAGCGGGCACCGGGGAGCTGTTTTTT
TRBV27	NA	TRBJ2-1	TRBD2	CASSLSGIYNEQFF	TGTGCCAGCAGTTTAAGCGGGATTTACAATGAGCAGTTCTTC
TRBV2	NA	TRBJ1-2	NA	CASNGGWGGYTF	TGTGCCAGCAACGGAGGCTGGGGAGGCTACACCTTC
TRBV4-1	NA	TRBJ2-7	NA	CASSQGQLPPHEQYF	TGCGCCAGCAGCCAAGGTCAACTTCCCCCCCACGAGCAGTACTTC
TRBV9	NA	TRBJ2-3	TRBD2	CASSNRLAGLTDTQYF	TGTGCCAGCAGCAATCGACTAGCGGGACTCACAGATACGCAGTATTTT
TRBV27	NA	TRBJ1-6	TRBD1	CASSFGTGGVPLHF	TGTGCCAGCAGTTTCGGCACAGGGGGCGTACCCCTCCACTTT
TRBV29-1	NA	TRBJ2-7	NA	CSVWTGRGSYEQYF	TGCAGCGTCTGGACAGGGAGGGGATCCTACGAGCAGTACTTC
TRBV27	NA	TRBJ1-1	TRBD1	CASSPQGAGTEAFF	TGTGCCAGCAGTCCCCAGGGGGCCGGCACTGAAGCTTTCTTT
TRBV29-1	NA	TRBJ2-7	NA	CSVVYRSYEQYF	TGCAGCGTTGTGTACAGGAGCTACGAGCAGTACTTC
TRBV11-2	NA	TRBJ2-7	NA	CASSSPGQLTREQYF	TGTGCCAGCAGCTCCCCGGGACAACTTACAAGGGAGCAGTACTTC
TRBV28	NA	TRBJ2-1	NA	CASSLFGPQGVNEQFF	TGTGCCAGCAGTTTATTTGGCCCACAGGGTGTCAATGAGCAGTTCTTC
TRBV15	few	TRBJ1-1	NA	CATSRDLGSMNTEAFF	TGTGCCACCAGCAGAGATCTGGGCAGTATGAACACTGAAGCTTTCTTT
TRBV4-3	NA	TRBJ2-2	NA	CASSQDRQALTGELFF	TGCGCCAGCAGCCAAGATCGACAGGCGCTTACCGGGGAGCTGTTTTTT
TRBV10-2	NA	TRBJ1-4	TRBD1	CASGQGRNEKLFF	TGCGCCAGCGGACAGGGGAGGAATGAAAAACTGTTTTTT
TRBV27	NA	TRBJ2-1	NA	CATRPIGQMSSYNEQFF	TGTGCCACACGACCCATTGGACAGATGAGCTCCTACAATGAGCAGTTCTTC
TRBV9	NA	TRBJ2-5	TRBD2	CASSAGGYQETQYF	TGTGCCAGCAGCGCCGGGGGGTACCAAGAGACCCAGTACTTC
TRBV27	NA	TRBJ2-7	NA	CASSPGSAATYEQYF	TGTGCCAGCAGTCCAGGGTCGGCTGCGACCTACGAGCAGTACTTC
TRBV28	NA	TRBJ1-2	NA	CASSYRRFDGYTF	TGTGCCAGCAGTTATAGGAGGTTTGATGGCTACACCTTC
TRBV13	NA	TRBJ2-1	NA	CASSCPGEGVNEQFF	TGTGCCAGCAGCTGCCCGGGGGAGGGGGTCAATGAGCAGTTCTTC
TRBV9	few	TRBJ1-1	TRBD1	CASSVGGQGLNTEAFF	TGTGCCAGCAGCGTAGGGGGACAGGGGCTTAACACTGAAGCTTTCTTT
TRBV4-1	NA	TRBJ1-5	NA	CASSPSDFSPQHF	TGCGCCAGCAGCCCTTCGGACTTTTCGCCCCAGCATTTT
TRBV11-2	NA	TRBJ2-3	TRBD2	CASSLGGLATDTQYF	TGTGCCAGCAGCTTAGGGGGACTAGCGACAGATACGCAGTATTTT
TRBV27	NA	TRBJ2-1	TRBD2	CASSHGLANYNEQFF	TGTGCCAGCAGTCACGGACTAGCCAACTACAATGAGCAGTTCTTC
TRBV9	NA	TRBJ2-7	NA	CASSALQGSYEQYF	TGTGCCAGCAGCGCGCTACAGGGATCCTACGAGCAGTACTTC
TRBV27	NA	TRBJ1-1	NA	CASSLSWANTEAFF	TGTGCCAGCAGTTTATCATGGGCGAACACTGAAGCTTTCTTT
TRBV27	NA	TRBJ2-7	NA	CASREAGSDYEQYF	TGTGCCAGCAGGGAGGCGGGAAGCGACTACGAGCAGTACTTC
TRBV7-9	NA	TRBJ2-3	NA	CASSPMGLGGDTQYF	TGTGCCAGCAGCCCTATGGGTCTAGGTGGAGATACGCAGTATTTT